The 3 T cell receptor beta chains below were found in one sample sequenced in a study of STAT5B mutations in CD4+ large granular lymphocyte leukemia. Method: immunoSEQ multiplex PCR; TCRdb's copy keeps in-frame clones and lacks some. The data contain about 46,000 clones, 65% to 85% of them singletons. Sequenced material: CD4+ T cells from blood buffy coats. The receptors shown here come from a human donor in good health.

The rearrangement links TRBV28 to TRBJ2-3, with 7 bases matching TRBD2. The V gene's germline CDR1 is MDHEN and CDR2 SYDVKM. Germline trimming cut 10 bases from V and 11 bases from J; bases unmatched to any gene: 6. This CDR3 is 10 amino acids long. CDR3 loop: CAIGGIGQYF. The CDR3 DNA sequence: TGTGCCATCGGGGGGATAGGGCAGTATTTT.

V and J are TRBV28 and TRBJ2-1; 7 bases fit TRBD2. V lost 6 bases, J lost 6 bases, and 11 bases stayed unmatched. This CDR3 contains 15 residues. CDR1 and CDR2 (germline): MDHEN, SYDVKM. CDR3 loop: CASRDGGGRGNEQFF. CDR3 sequence (DNA): TGTGCCAGCAGGGATGGGGGGGGACGGGGCAATGAGCAGTTCTTC.

The chain links TRBV21-1 to TRBJ2-7; the D segment call TRBD2 is taken from the table without a DNA check. TRBV21-1 is classified as a pseudogene. The CDR3 spans 16 residues. CDR3 DNA: TGTGCCAGCAGCATACTGACTAGCGGCGTCTCCTACGAGCAGTACTTC. Residues: CASSILTSGVSYEQYF.